This T cell receptor beta chain comes out of a study of blood T cell repertoires in COVID-19. Study details: T cells, B-cell-depleted T cells, or PBMCs provided the cDNA or gDNA that served as material.

The CDR3 covers 10 residues. Trimming took 5 bases from V and 6 from J, leaving 7 bases between them. The germline gives CDR1 GTSNPN, CDR2 SVGIG (reference sequence). This clone was recorded once. Clones were sequenced by immunoSEQ multiplex PCR, and TCRdb holds only the in-frame ones, with some missing. The sample records approximately 150,000 clones, around 89% being singletons. The chain has TRBV30 and TRBJ1-1, with D maybe TRBD1 (6 bases). The receptor's source is a young man with COVID-19, enrolled during active disease. Sequencing input: peripheral blood. The CDR3 nucleotides are TGTGCCTGGCAGGGGTCTGAAGCTTTCTTT. It yields the protein CAWQGSEAFF. Variable domain in full (rest from reference TRBV30 and TRBJ1-1): SQTIHQWPATLVQPVGSPLSLECTVEGTSNPNLYWYRQAAGRGLQLLFYSVGIGQISSEVPQNLSASRPQDRQFILSSKKLLLSDSGFYLCAWQGSEAFFGQGTRLTVV.